Shown below are 3 T cell receptor beta chains from a single sample sequenced in a study of metastatic and nonmetastatic thyroid tumors. Thyroid surgery was performed in patients who had received no treatment beforehand. TCRdb re-called clones via MiXCR from the PCR reads. The sample carries tens of thousands of clones, under 30% recorded once. Sequences were obtained from blood. Receptors originate from a male donor with papillary thyroid cancer or a benign thyroid nodule (not recorded which). Some clones in this sample may be carry-over from other donors' samples.

This clone showed up many times. This chain joins TRBV24-1 and TRBJ2-7; 9 bases are a match to TRBD1. J was trimmed by 9 bases and V by 4 bases; bases with no gene match: 12. The germline V gene encodes CDR1 KGHDR and CDR2 SFDVKD. The CDR3 runs 15 residues. CDR3 nucleotides: TGTGCCACCAGTGACAGACCGGGACAGGGAGGAGGGCAGTACTTC. It codes for CATSDRPGQGGGQYF.

This clone was observed many times. The rearrangement links TRBV13 to TRBJ2-3, with D possibly matching TRBD2 (6 bases). The length of the CDR3 is 16 residues. Germline CDR1 and CDR2: PRHDT and FYEKMQ (reference sequence). V gave up 4 bases and J gave up 3 bases, with 17 bases separating them. The CDR3 loop reads CASSSSSVDMTDTQYF. In DNA form, the CDR3 reads TGTGCCAGCAGCTCCTCTAGCGTAGACATGACAGATACGCAGTATTTT.

This clone was observed at least ten times. The chain links TRBV3-1 to TRBJ1-3, with D possibly TRBD1 on 5 matching bases. Between the trimmed V and J ends, which lost 5 bases and 2 bases, there was a span of 13 bases. CDR1 and CDR2 from the germline V gene are LGHDT and YNNKEL (reference sequence). The length of the CDR3 is 15 residues. The CDR3 loop is CASSGVLGAGNTIYF. The CDR3 bases are TGTGCCAGCAGCGGGGTATTAGGGGCTGGAAACACCATATATTTT.